The 14 T cell receptor beta chains below all came from one sample that was sequenced in a study of blood T cell repertoires in COVID-19. Data came from immunoSEQ multiplex PCR; TCRdb stores just in-frame clones and leaves some out. This table holds 130,000 to 150,000 clones, roughly 86% found once. Sequencing was done on a sample of peripheral blood. The receptors originated from a woman in her fifties or sixties with acute or convalescent COVID-19.

The V call is TRBV2, the J call TRBJ2-3; 8 positions agree with TRBD1. This CDR3 spans 15 amino acids. V trimming: 5 bases; J trimming: 5 bases; junction bases outside the gene matches: 9. CDR1 and CDR2 from the germline V gene are SNHLY and FYNNEI. Written as DNA, the CDR3 is TGTGCCAGCAGTTTAGACAGGGGAGTTCAAGATACGCAGTATTTT. Protein sequence: CASSLDRGVQDTQYF.

The J gene is TRBJ1-5, the V gene TRBV30, with a possible D match to TRBD1 (6 bases). There are 14 residues in the CDR3. V lost 2 bases and J lost 0, with 8 bases in between. The germline V gene has CDR1 GTSNPN and CDR2 SVGIG (reference sequence). CDR3 loop: CAWSRDTSNQPQHF. The CDR3 bases are TGTGCCTGGAGTAGGGACACTAGCAATCAGCCCCAGCATTTT.

This chain connects TRBV7-9 to TRBJ2-7; maybe TRBD2 (5 bases). In germline, CDR1 is SEHNR, CDR2 FQNEAQ (reference sequence). V shed 5 bases and J shed 0 bases, with 14 bases lying between them. The CDR3 extends over 15 amino acids. The CDR3 bases are TGTGCCAGCAGCCCCTGGCGGGTTAACTCCTACGAGCAGTACTTC. Protein sequence: CASSPWRVNSYEQYF.

In the case of this clone: Relative to the germline gene, one junction end is altered; a read error may explain this. The chain joins TRBV11-2 to TRBJ1-4, with a tentative D call TRBD1 (5 bases). The germline V gene has CDR1 SGHAT and CDR2 FQNNGV. There are 13 residues in the CDR3. The CDR3 DNA sequence: TGTGCCGGCAGGGATAGCCGTAATGAAAAACTGTTTTTT. This sequence encodes CAGRDSRNEKLFF.

V is TRBV5-8 and J is TRBJ2-1; TRBD2 matches at 7 bases. The length of the CDR3 is 17 residues. The germline CDR1 and CDR2 sequences are SGHTS and YDEGEE. V gave up 5 bases and J gave up 10 bases; unmatched junction bases: 21. The CDR3 sequence is CASRLQFEASGFGEQFF. For the CDR3, the DNA is TGTGCCAGCAGATTACAGTTCGAGGCTAGCGGTTTTGGGGAGCAGTTCTTC.

This rearrangement joins TRBV4-1 to TRBJ2-6, with TRBD1 identical over 10 bases. V trimming: 9 bases; J trimming: 0 bases; junction bases outside the gene matches: 8. The CDR3 sequence is 17 residues long. Germline values: CDR1 MGHRA, CDR2 YSYEKL. Here the CDR3 reads CASWTGGSFSGANVLTF. Written as DNA, the CDR3 is TGCGCCAGTTGGACAGGGGGATCCTTCTCTGGGGCCAACGTCCTGACTTTC.

The chain joins TRBV2 to TRBJ2-3; 8 bases line up with TRBD2. The CDR3 is 16 residues long. V trimming: 6 bases; J trimming: 2 bases; junction bases outside the gene matches: 10. CDR1 and CDR2 (germline): SNHLY, FYNNEI. CDR3 amino acids: CASSRQERGFTDTQYF. For the CDR3, the DNA is TGTGCCAGCAGCCGCCAAGAGCGGGGGTTCACAGATACGCAGTATTTT. The full variable domain, rest sourced from reference TRBV2 and TRBJ2-3, is EPEVTQTPSHQVTQMGQEVILRCVPISNHLYFYWYRQILGQKVEFLVSFYNNEISEKSEIFDDQFSVERPDGSNFTLKIRSTKLEDSAMYFCASSRQERGFTDTQYFGPGTRLTVL.

V and J are TRBV5-1 and TRBJ1-3; 11 nucleotides match TRBD1. Trimming cost V 3 bases and J 2 bases; bases outside gene matches: 1. CDR1 and CDR2 (germline): SGHRS, YFSETQ. The CDR3 totals 15 residues. CDR3 DNA: TGCGCCAGCAGCTCGGGACAGGGGGCTGGAAACACCATATATTTT. It codes for CASSSGQGAGNTIYF.

The rearrangement uses TRBV11-3 and TRBJ2-7; the D gene is possibly TRBD1 (5 bases). Germline CDR1 SGHNT, CDR2 YENEEA. V shed 2 bases and J shed 3 bases, with 8 bases lying between them. The CDR3 is 13 amino acids. Written as DNA, the CDR3 is TGTGCCAGCAGCTTACCACAGGACTACGAGCAGTACTTC. Its protein product is CASSLPQDYEQYF.

This clone has just one count. The chain carries TRBV27 and TRBJ1-1, with no clear D. The CDR3 runs 14 residues. Per the germline V gene, CDR1 is MNHEY and CDR2 is SMNVEV (reference sequence). V was clipped by 5 bases and J by 0 bases, with 10 bases between them. Written as DNA, the CDR3 is TGTGCCAGCAGTCCCAGAATGATGAACACTGAAGCTTTCTTT. This codes for CASSPRMMNTEAFF.

The chain combines TRBV2 with TRBJ2-1, with TRBD2 matching over 7 bases. The ends lost 5 bases at V and 2 bases at J; junction bases unmatched: 9. Germline V gene sequence: CDR1 SNHLY, CDR2 FYNNEI. The CDR3 is made up of 16 amino acids. The CDR3 spells CASSLGSSGPYNEQFF. CDR3 nucleotides: TGTGCCAGCAGTTTAGGGTCTAGCGGACCCTACAATGAGCAGTTCTTC.

The CDR3 is CASSPPGLAGGTQYF. The CDR3 coding sequence is TGCGCCAGCAGCCCACCGGGACTAGCGGGGGGCACGCAGTATTTT. The chain couples TRBV4-1 to TRBJ2-3, with TRBD2 matching over 15 bases. Germline V lookup: CDR1 MGHRA, CDR2 YSYEKL. Trimming cost V 4 bases and J 9 bases; bases outside gene matches: 5. The CDR3 extends over 15 amino acids.

This clone was detected only once. The chain uses TRBV28 and TRBJ2-1; 8 positions agree with TRBD1. CDR1 is MDHEN, CDR2 SYDVKM, per germline. CDR3 length: 16 residues. With 7 bases clipped from V and 0 bases from J, the junction kept 8 bases outside the gene matches. DNA of the CDR3: TGTGCCAGCATGGTATCAGGGGGCAGCTCCTACAATGAGCAGTTCTTC. Translation gives CASMVSGGSSYNEQFF.

The genes are TRBV6-1 and TRBJ2-3; D is perhaps TRBD1 (7 bases). Germline assignment: CDR1 MNHNS and CDR2 SASEGT. With 2 bases removed from V and 7 bases from J, the gap between germline ends came to 22 bases. This CDR3 is 17 amino acids long. CDR3 in amino acids: CASSEWGAAGGINTQYF. CDR3 DNA: TGTGCCAGCAGTGAATGGGGGGCGGCAGGGGGTATAAATACGCAGTATTTT.